This T cell receptor (beta chain) was captured by sequencing in a study of cytomegalovirus exposure and HLA in healthy donors. Study context: Approximately 77 million unique TCRs from HLA-typed donors were held in an early release of data.

60 Vbeta and 13 Jbeta primers were used in PCR. Here immunoSEQ multiplex PCR was the method, and the copy in TCRdb shows in-frame clones only, minus some. Among about 160,000 clones, approximately 86% were seen once, and the ten largest hold roughly 1.8%. In the case of this clone: The antigen is undetermined.

The study's findings and limits: For most subjects, TCR beta sequences were reported to predict HLA-A and HLA-B alleles with accuracy. The study found most TCR sequences rare, yet found some public TCRs in many donors.

Looked up from germline, CDR1 is SGHVS and CDR2 is FQNEAQ. V trimming: 6 bases; J trimming: 5 bases; junction bases outside the gene matches: 10. The length of the CDR3 is 16 residues. What was sequenced was PBMCs. The chain couples TRBV7-8 to TRBJ2-7; the match to TRBD2 covers 13 bases. The origin of this receptor is a young woman in good health and CMV-seronegative. CDR3 loop: CASSLGLAGFPDEQYF. DNA of the CDR3: TGTGCCAGCAGTTTGGGACTAGCGGGATTTCCTGACGAGCAGTACTTC.